The 4 T cell receptor beta chains reported below all come from one sample, sequenced in a study of T cell repertoires in aging, cancer and after chemotherapy. TCR beta rearrangements were amplified from peripheral blood genomic DNA. A mixed TRB-A/B primer pool amplified rearranged TRB by multiplex touch-down PCR. TCRdb reanalysed the multiplex PCR reads using MiXCR and keeps one entry per CDR3 protein. Among roughly 10,000 distinct CDR3 sequences listed, more than 30% were seen once. The material sequenced was blood. These receptor sequences come from a human donor in good health.

This clonotype is labeled as medium-sized (0.01 to 0.1%). This chain connects TRBV6-5 to TRBJ2-1; D possibly corresponds to TRBD1 (5 bases). Trimming pared 1 base from V and 5 bases from J, leaving 12 bases between. Germline V gene data show CDR1 as MNHEY and CDR2 as SVGAGI. The CDR3 runs to 15 residues. CDR3 sequence: CASSYLQGCDNEQFF. In DNA form, the CDR3 reads TGTGCCAGCAGTTACTTGCAGGGTTGCGACAATGAGCAGTTCTTC.

This clonotype is deemed medium-sized (0.01 to 0.1%). The J gene is TRBJ2-7, the V gene TRBV19; 8 bases map to TRBD1. Germline V gives CDR1 LNHDA, CDR2 SQIVND (reference sequence). V shed 5 bases and J 5 bases; nucleotides not matched to a gene: 8. The CDR3 has 14 residues. The CDR3 region has the DNA TGTGCCAGTAGTTCCCGGACAGGGACCAACGAGCAGTACTTC. It specifies CASSSRTGTNEQYF.

The gene calls are TRBV11-1 and TRBJ1-1, with TRBD1 matching over 7 bases. The CDR3 contains 16 residues. Germline V gene data show CDR1 as SGHAT and CDR2 as FQDESV (reference sequence). V trimming: 6 bases; J trimming: 0 bases; junction bases outside the gene matches: 10. The DNA of the CDR3 is TGTGCCAGCAGGCCCCAGGGGGGGCAGGTGAACACTGAAGCTTTCTTT. Protein: CASRPQGGQVNTEAFF.

In its sample, this clonotype was seen a few times. CDR3 sequence: CASSSGQGVSGANVLTF. DNA of the CDR3: TGTGCCAGCAGCTCCGGACAGGGGGTGTCGGGGGCCAACGTCCTGACTTTC. V and J are TRBV6-2 or TRBV6-3 and TRBJ2-6; 10 bases are a match to TRBD1. CDR1 MNHEY and CDR2 SVGEGT come from the germline V gene. The CDR3 totals 17 residues. V lost 6 bases, J lost 4 bases, and 9 bases stayed unmatched.